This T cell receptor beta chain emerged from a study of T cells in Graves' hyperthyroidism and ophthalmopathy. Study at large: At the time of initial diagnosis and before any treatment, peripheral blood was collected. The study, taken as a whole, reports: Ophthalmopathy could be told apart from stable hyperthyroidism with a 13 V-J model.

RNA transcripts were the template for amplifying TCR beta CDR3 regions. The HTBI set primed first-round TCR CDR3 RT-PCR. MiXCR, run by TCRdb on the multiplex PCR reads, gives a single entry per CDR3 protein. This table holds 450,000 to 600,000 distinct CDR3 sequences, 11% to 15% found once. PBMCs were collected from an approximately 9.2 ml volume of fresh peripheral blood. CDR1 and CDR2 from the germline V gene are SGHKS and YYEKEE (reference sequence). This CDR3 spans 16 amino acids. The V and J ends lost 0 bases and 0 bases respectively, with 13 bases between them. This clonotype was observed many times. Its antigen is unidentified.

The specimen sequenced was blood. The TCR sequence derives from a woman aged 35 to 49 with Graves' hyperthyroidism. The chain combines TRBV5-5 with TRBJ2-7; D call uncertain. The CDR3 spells CASSLGASDPSYEQYF. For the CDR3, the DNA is TGTGCCAGCAGCTTGGGAGCCTCGGATCCCTCCTACGAGCAGTACTTC.